The source of this T cell receptor (beta chain) is a study of T cells expressing NK-cell markers. Points on this clonotype: Its antigen is still unknown.

No DNA is given; TCRdb re-called the 5' RACE reads and lists each CDR3 protein once. This table lists 300,000 to 500,000 distinct CDR3 sequences. Study outcomes and limitations: About six donors carried dominant NKG2C+ clonotypes that made up roughly 1.0-7.0% of their CD8+ T cells. The CD3+CD56-NKG2C+ fraction of several donors was likewise dominated by these clonotypes. The study did not resolve the HCMV specificity of expanded NKG2C+ T cell clones.

This CDR3 contains 13 residues. This sequence joins TRBV12-3 or TRBV12-4 and TRBJ2-1; without DNA, the TCRdb call of TRBD1 cannot be checked. This TCR was sampled from a woman between 50 and 59 years old in good health. Material for sequencing was blood T cells: a sorted CD56 or NKG2C T cell subset, CD4+ or CD8+ T cells, or bulk PBMC T cells (not recorded which). CDR3 sequence reads: CASSYSGWGGQFF.